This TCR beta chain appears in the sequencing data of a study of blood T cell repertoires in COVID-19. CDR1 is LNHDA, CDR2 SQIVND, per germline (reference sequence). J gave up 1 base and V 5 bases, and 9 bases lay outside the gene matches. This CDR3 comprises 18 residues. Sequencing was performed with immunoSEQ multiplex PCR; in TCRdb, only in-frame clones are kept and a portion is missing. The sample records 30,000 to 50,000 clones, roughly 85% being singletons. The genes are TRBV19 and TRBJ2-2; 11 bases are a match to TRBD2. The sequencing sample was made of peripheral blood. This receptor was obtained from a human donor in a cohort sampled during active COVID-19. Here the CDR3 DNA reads TGTGCCAGTAGTCCGGGGCTAGCGGGAGGCCTGAACACCGGGGAGCTGTTTTTT. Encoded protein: CASSPGLAGGLNTGELFF.